The clone carrying this T cell receptor (beta chain) has a handful of counts. Its antigen is undetermined. The CDR3 runs to 14 residues. In germline, CDR1 is MRHNA, CDR2 SNTAGT. The V segment lost 6 bases and the J segment 2 bases; nucleotides outside the gene matches: 5. The record originates from a study of beta chain features in type 1 diabetes. Overall study results and limits: For patients and controls alike, PCR might favor shorter templates to the same degree. The VDJ junctions of type 1 diabetes patients carried fewer insertions and more deletions. Among patients with Type 1 diabetes, TCRB CDR3s were moderately but significantly shorter in every one of the four CD4+ subsets.

The study reverse transcribed the entire isolated RNA, so it sequenced expressed TCRB transcripts. Assay: immunoSEQ multiplex PCR; the TCRdb copy retains only in-frame clones and omits some. Of 250,000 or so clones listed, 14% were seen once; the top ten hold approximately 0.018%. This rearrangement joins TRBV6-4 to TRBJ1-1, with TRBD1 identical over 8 bases. This sequence was found in a man between 25 and 39 years old with type 1 diabetes. The specimen sequenced was naive CD4+ T cells from blood. CDR3 bases: TGTGCCAGCAGCACGGGACAGGTCAACACTGAAGCTTTCTTT. It yields the protein CASSTGQVNTEAFF.